A single sample gave rise to the 23 T cell receptor beta chains below, sequenced in a study of OX40 agonist ivuxolimab in advanced cancers. The data were produced by immunoSEQ multiplex PCR, yet TCRdb's version contains in-frame clones alone and is incomplete. The table has roughly 75,000 clones, around 84% seen once. The sequences come from CD4+ or CD8+ T cells sorted from blood, collected in a trial of the OX40 agonist ivuxolimab. The receptors originated from an adult with an advanced solid tumor such as melanoma, head and neck, liver or kidney cancer.

The chain carries TRBV7-9 and TRBJ2-3, with 10 bases that match TRBD2. The CDR3 length is 16 residues. Germline CDR1 and CDR2: SEHNR and FQNEAQ (reference sequence). Losses at the gene ends were 3 bases for V and 4 bases for J; bases not matched to a gene: 7. The CDR3 nucleotides read TGTGCCAGCAGCTTTAAGCGGGGGGGAATATCAGATACGCAGTATTTT. As protein: CASSFKRGGISDTQYF.

The genes are TRBV6-6 and TRBJ2-6; the D is unclear. This CDR3 has 13 amino acids. The V end lost 6 bases, the J end lost 4 bases, and 7 bases lay between the germline ends. Germline CDR1 MNHNY, CDR2 SVGAGI (reference sequence). For the CDR3, the DNA is TGTGCCAGCAGCCGCGCGGGGGCCAACGTCCTGACTTTC. This sequence encodes CASSRAGANVLTF.

The chain links TRBV19 to TRBJ1-1; 8 bases agree with TRBD1. This CDR3 is 14 amino acids long. The V gene end was trimmed by 3 bases and the J gene end by 6 bases; junction bases not matched to a gene: 6. CDR1 is LNHDA and CDR2 is SQIVND in the germline V gene (reference sequence). In nucleotides, the CDR3 is TGTGCCAGTAGTATCAGGGGGCTCGGCGCTGAAGCTTTCTTT. Residues: CASSIRGLGAEAFF.

The genes are TRBV2 and TRBJ1-2; 8 bases match TRBD1. The CDR3 is 16 amino acids. J was trimmed by 5 bases and V by 3 bases; bases with no gene match: 11. CDR1 and CDR2 from the germline V gene are SNHLY and FYNNEI. CDR3 DNA: TGTGCCAGCAGTGAGGGAAGGACAGGGAGAAGATATGGCTACACCTTC. It is translated as CASSEGRTGRRYGYTF. The variable domain in full, completed from reference TRBV2 and TRBJ1-2, reads EPEVTQTPSHQVTQMGQEVILRCVPISNHLYFYWYRQILGQKVEFLVSFYNNEISEKSEIFDDQFSVERPDGSNFTLKIRSTKLEDSAMYFCASSEGRTGRRYGYTFGSGTRLTVV.

The chain is built from TRBV15 and TRBJ1-1, with D uncertain. CDR3 length: 14 residues. Trimming took off 5 bases at V and 2 bases at J, with 12 bases between the two ends. Germline V gives CDR1 LNHNV, CDR2 YYDKDF (reference sequence). The CDR3 bases are TGTGCCACCAGCCTTTCTTTGGGCAACACTGAAGCTTTCTTT. It yields the protein CATSLSLGNTEAFF.

This clone was found once. This rearrangement joins TRBV7-6 to TRBJ1-1; 11 bases fit TRBD1. CDR1 and CDR2 from the germline V gene are SGHVS and FNYEAQ. There are 16 residues in the CDR3. The V and J ends lost 0 bases and 4 bases, in that order; junction bases with no gene match: 4. CDR3 loop: CASSLAHGTGGTEAFF. The DNA for the CDR3 is TGTGCCAGCAGCTTAGCGCATGGGACAGGGGGCACTGAAGCTTTCTTT.

The J gene is TRBJ2-5, the V gene TRBV5-1, with D tentatively TRBD1 or TRBD2 (7 bases each). This CDR3 region has 15 residues. Trimming shortened V by 4 bases and J by 7 bases, and 20 bases separated the two germline ends. The germline CDR1 and CDR2 sequences are SGHRS and YFSETQ. CDR3 region: CASSAKQGTGGTQYF. CDR3 DNA: TGCGCCAGCAGCGCAAAACAGGGGACGGGGGGGACCCAGTACTTC.

The rearrangement joins TRBV6-1 to TRBJ2-1, with D possibly matching TRBD2 (6 bases). The germline gives CDR1 MNHNS, CDR2 SASEGT. Trimming shortened V by 7 bases and J by 2 bases, and 15 bases separated the two germline ends. The CDR3 totals 15 residues. DNA of the CDR3: TGTGCCAGCACCTTTCGGGGAGGACCCTACAATGAGCAGTTCTTC. Translated, it gives CASTFRGGPYNEQFF.

This chain joins TRBV7-2 and TRBJ1-1; TRBD1 aligns across 8 bases. Germline-derived CDR1 and CDR2 are SGHTA and FQGNSA. V lost 7 bases, J lost 5 bases, and 6 bases stayed unmatched. CDR3 size: 13 residues. As DNA, the CDR3 is TGTGCCAGCATAGACAGGGGAGGGACTGAAGCTTTCTTT. It yields the protein CASIDRGGTEAFF.

This chain joins TRBV11-3 and TRBJ2-3; 9 nucleotides line up with TRBD1. V lost 3 bases and J lost 4; bases outside the gene matches: 5. This CDR3 region has 15 residues. Germline V gene lookup returns CDR1 SGHNT and CDR2 YENEEA. This CDR3 is CASSFGQGRADTQYF. In DNA form, the CDR3 reads TGTGCCAGCAGCTTCGGACAGGGGAGGGCAGATACGCAGTATTTT.

The chain combines TRBV15 with TRBJ1-1, with D perhaps TRBD1 (5 bases). CDR1 and CDR2 (germline): LNHNV, YYDKDF (reference sequence). Trimming left V 0 bases short and J 5 bases short, with 16 bases between. This CDR3 contains 16 residues. The DNA for the CDR3 is TGTGCCACCAGCAGAGAGCAGGGCGACCCTCCAACTGAAGCTTTCTTT. Translation gives CATSREQGDPPTEAFF.

This chain links TRBV4-3 with TRBJ2-7; no reliable D call. Germline values: CDR1 LGHNA, CDR2 YSLEER. Trimming took 2 bases from V and 3 from J, leaving 8 bases between them. The CDR3 runs to 13 residues. CDR3 loop: CASSQLDGYEQYF. DNA for the CDR3: TGCGCCAGCAGCCAACTGGACGGCTACGAGCAGTACTTC.

The J gene is TRBJ1-5, the V gene TRBV10-3; D call uncertain. The CDR3 is made up of 16 amino acids. The germline V gene encodes CDR1 ENHRY and CDR2 SYGVKD. V was cut by 0 bases and J by 6 bases, with 15 bases left in between. The CDR3 protein is CAISESFRREGQPQHF. DNA of the CDR3: TGTGCCATCAGTGAGTCGTTTCGGAGGGAGGGTCAGCCCCAGCATTTT.

This clone was recorded at least ten times. The same CDR3 is also encoded by other DNA sequences in this sample. This chain connects TRBV6-5 to TRBJ2-5; D gene unclear. Germline V gene sequence: CDR1 MNHEY, CDR2 SVGAGI. V lost 2 bases and J lost 5, with 3 bases in between. The CDR3 totals 11 residues. The CDR3 DNA is TGTGCCAGCAGTTACGGGGAGACCCAGTACTTC. This codes for CASSYGETQYF.

The rearrangement links TRBV5-6 to TRBJ2-2; 10 bases match TRBD1. CDR1 and CDR2 from the germline V gene are SGHDT and YYEEEE. Trimming cost V 2 bases and J 2 bases; bases outside gene matches: 3. The CDR3 is made up of 16 amino acids. The CDR3 bases are TGTGCCAGCAGCTTAGACAGGGGGCTTAACACCGGGGAGCTGTTTTTT. This gives the protein CASSLDRGLNTGELFF.

This rearrangement joins TRBV15 to TRBJ1-6; weak D call: TRBD1 (6 bases). Trimming removed 1 base at V and 0 bases at J, with 10 bases between. The CDR3 is 17 amino acids. In germline, CDR1 is LNHNV, CDR2 YYDKDF (reference sequence). CDR3 loop: CATSRGDTSSYNSPLHF. DNA for the CDR3: TGTGCCACCAGCAGAGGGGACACCAGCTCCTATAATTCACCCCTCCACTTT.

This chain connects TRBV19 to TRBJ1-2; a possible D gene is TRBD1 (6 bases). The V and J ends lost 3 bases and 5 bases respectively, with 13 bases between them. The CDR3 loop spans 14 amino acids. In germline, CDR1 is LNHDA, CDR2 SQIVND (reference sequence). CDR3 region: CASSMRNREYGYTF. In DNA, the CDR3 is TGTGCCAGTAGTATGAGGAACAGGGAATATGGCTACACCTTC.

The chain links TRBV7-9 to TRBJ1-5; a possible D gene is TRBD1 (6 bases). Germline CDR1 is SEHNR and CDR2 is FQNEAQ (reference sequence). V gave up 3 bases and J gave up 1 base, with 10 bases separating them. The CDR3 has 15 amino acids. CDR3 residues: CASSFGGGSNQPQHF. The CDR3 DNA reads TGTGCCAGCAGCTTTGGAGGGGGAAGCAATCAGCCCCAGCATTTT.

About this clone itself: The junction departs from the called germline gene at one end, perhaps through a read error. The chain combines TRBV5-4 with TRBJ2-5; D uncertain. Germline V gives CDR1 SGHNT, CDR2 YYREEE (reference sequence). The CDR3 length is 14 residues. CDR3 nucleotides: TGTGCCAGCAGCTTGGGGGTCGGGCAAGATACCCAGTACTTC. This translates into CASSLGVGQDTQYF.

The CDR3 sequence is CASSPLGTEAFF. The CDR3, as DNA: TGTGCCAGCTCACCCCTGGGCACTGAAGCTTTCTTT. The genes are TRBV18 and TRBJ1-1, with D uncertain. Trimming left V 3 bases short and J 4 bases short, with 6 bases between. The CDR3 is 12 residues long. CDR1 and CDR2 from the germline V gene are KGHSH and LQKENI.

This chain links TRBV15 with TRBJ2-1; D perhaps matches TRBD2 (6 bases). This CDR3 is 15 amino acids long. CDR1 LNHNV and CDR2 YYDKDF come from the germline V gene (reference sequence). The V and J ends lost 5 bases and 1 base respectively, with 12 bases between them. This CDR3 reads CATSDSGFSYNEQFF. The CDR3 nucleotides are TGTGCCACCAGCGATAGCGGATTTTCCTACAATGAGCAGTTCTTC.

The chain uses TRBV18 and TRBJ2-1; 13 nucleotides match TRBD2. In germline, CDR1 is KGHSH, CDR2 LQKENI. The V gene end was trimmed by 10 bases and the J gene end by 5 bases; junction bases not matched to a gene: 8. CDR3 length equals 15 residues. The CDR3 coding sequence is TGTGCCACCGGACTAGCGGGGGTCCGAAACAATGAGCAGTTCTTC. This encodes CATGLAGVRNNEQFF. The full variable domain, completed using reference TRBV18 and TRBJ2-1, is NAGVMQNPRHLVRRRGQEARLRCSPMKGHSHVYWYRQLPEEGLKFMVYLQKENIIDESGMPKERFSAEFPKEGPSILRIQQVVRGDSAAYFCATGLAGVRNNEQFFGPGTRLTVL.

This chain joins TRBV19 and TRBJ1-2, with TRBD1 as a possible D gene (5 bases). Germline V gene data show CDR1 as LNHDA and CDR2 as SQIVND (reference sequence). CDR3 length: 16 amino acids. The germline V and J ends were trimmed by 3 bases and 3 bases, with 17 bases remaining between them. The CDR3 sequence is CASSIGRDGGYYGYTF. The DNA of the CDR3 is TGTGCCAGTAGTATCGGCCGGGACGGGGGGTACTATGGCTACACCTTC.